These 10 T cell receptor beta chains were sequenced from one sample in a study of T cell repertoires in cytomegalovirus infection. Their antigens are not known. Each CDR3 protein gets one entry after TCRdb re-called the reads with MiXCR. The sample records about 220,000 distinct CDR3 sequences, around 40% being singletons. This sample comprised CD8+ T cells from cultured PBMCs, obtained from culture after CMV antigen stimulation. The origin of the receptors is a human donor in good health (CMV status not recorded). Some clones in this sample may be carry-over from other donors' samples.

The gene calls are TRBV11-2 and TRBJ1-2; 7 positions agree with TRBD1. From germline, CDR1 is SGHAT and CDR2 FQNNGV. This CDR3 region has 19 residues. J was trimmed by 8 bases and V by 5 bases; bases with no gene match: 26. CDR3 DNA sequence: TGTGCCAGCAGCCGGGCTTTCGGGGACAGCAATTTCCCCTCGAGAGGCTACACCTTC. Residues: CASSRAFGDSNFPSRGYTF.

This chain joins TRBV29-1 and TRBJ2-4, with a tentative D call TRBD2 (5 bases). The germline gives CDR1 SQVTM, CDR2 ANQGSEA. CDR3 length: 11 residues. V shed 6 bases and J shed 7 bases, with 10 bases lying between them. CDR3 sequence (DNA): TGCAGCGTCACTAGACGGAACATTCAGTACTTC. This sequence encodes CSVTRRNIQYF.

This clonotype was recorded many times. This rearrangement joins TRBV28 to TRBJ1-1; 7 bases align to TRBD1. The CDR3 totals 17 residues. J gave up 5 bases and V 4 bases, and 16 bases lay outside the gene matches. Per the germline V gene, CDR1 is MDHEN and CDR2 is SYDVKM. The DNA of the CDR3 is TGTGCCAGCAGTTCCATCTTACACAGGGGCTCGGGAACTGAAGCTTTCTTT. Translating gives CASSSILHRGSGTEAFF.

The chain is built from TRBV12-3 or TRBV12-4 and TRBJ2-1; tentative D call: TRBD1 (6 bases). CDR3 size: 15 residues. V was trimmed by 7 bases and J by 0 bases, leaving 13 bases between them. Here the CDR3 reads CASTQRGSSYNEQFF. CDR3 DNA sequence: TGTGCCAGCACCCAGAGGGGGAGCTCCTACAATGAGCAGTTCTTC.

In its sample, this clonotype was seen a few times. The chain is built from TRBV11-2 and TRBJ2-2; unclear D gene. The CDR3 has 15 amino acids. CDR1 is SGHAT, CDR2 FQNNGV, per germline. V gave up 3 bases and J gave up 1 base, with 9 bases separating them. The CDR3 DNA follows: TGTGCCAGCAGCTTTTGGAATGAGAACACCGGGGAGCTGTTTTTT. It yields the protein CASSFWNENTGELFF.

A few counts support this clonotype. The chain couples TRBV12-3 or TRBV12-4 to TRBJ2-7; 8 bases fit TRBD1. CDR3 size: 17 residues. After removal of 5 bases from V and 2 bases from J, the junction contained 14 bases not matched to a gene. The CDR3 loop reads CASSQTGVEGWAYEQYF. The DNA of the CDR3 is TGTGCCAGCAGTCAGACAGGGGTGGAAGGCTGGGCCTACGAGCAGTACTTC.

In this sample, this clonotype turned up a few times. This sequence joins TRBV6-5 and TRBJ2-2; TRBD2 aligns across 8 bases. Germline V lookup: CDR1 MNHEY, CDR2 SVGAGI. J gave up 7 bases and V 5 bases, and 18 bases lay outside the gene matches. The CDR3 is 18 residues long. The DNA of the CDR3 is TGTGCCAGCAGTCCACCCCGCGGGGGGAAAGGGGTATTCGGGGAGCTGTTTTTT. Its translation is CASSPPRGGKGVFGELFF.

This clonotype was detected a few times. The chain joins TRBV7-2 to TRBJ2-3; 8 bases are shared with TRBD2. Trimming cost V 0 bases and J 1 base; bases outside gene matches: 3. Germline CDR1 and CDR2: SGHTA and FQGNSA. The CDR3 loop spans 16 amino acids. The CDR3 coding sequence is TGTGCCAGCAGCTTAGCGGTAGCGGGGCGCACAGATACGCAGTATTTT. It specifies CASSLAVAGRTDTQYF.

The rearrangement links TRBV19 to TRBJ2-5, with 8 nucleotides matching TRBD1. The germline V gene has CDR1 LNHDA and CDR2 SQIVND (reference sequence). Unmatched junction bases numbered 9, after V lost 4 bases and J lost 5 bases. The CDR3 runs 15 residues. This CDR3 is CASSNRWTGQETQYF. CDR3 nucleotide sequence: TGTGCCAGTAGTAACCGTTGGACAGGGCAGGAGACCCAGTACTTC.

The table lists this clonotype with a few counts. The CDR3 nucleotides read TGTGCCAGCAGTTCCCTCGGGACCCAAACCTATGGCTACACCTTC. Its protein is CASSSLGTQTYGYTF. This chain joins TRBV6-6 and TRBJ1-2; TRBD1 might be the D (5 bases). Trimming stripped 4 bases from V and 4 bases from J, with 16 bases between. Germline V CDR1 and CDR2: MNHNY, SVGAGI (reference sequence). CDR3 length: 15 residues.